The 32 T cell receptor beta chains presented below share a single source sample, sequenced in a study of T-cell memory formation after mild COVID-19. TCRdb redid the calling of the 5' RACE reads with MiXCR, one entry per CDR3 protein. The table lists 140,000 or so distinct CDR3 sequences, 13% to 15% of them singletons. Sequences were obtained from PBMCs or a T cell subset sorted from them (not recorded which). The source is an adult woman who had mild COVID-19 (a few samples of this study predate the infection). Cell type and time point are not known.

The chain carries TRBV5-1 and TRBJ2-7, with D unclear. The V gene's germline CDR1 is SGHRS and CDR2 YFSETQ. Trimming cost V 0 bases and J 4 bases, with 23 bases left between them. There are 18 residues in the CDR3. CDR3 in DNA: TGCGCCAGCAGCTTGGAACGGGCCCCGAGGCGCCTGGGGTACGAGCAGTACTTC. Residues: CASSLERAPRRLGYEQYF.

The sample holds a few counts of this clonotype. The chain links TRBV4-1 to TRBJ2-7; D could derive from TRBD1 or TRBD2 (5 bases each). Germline loops: CDR1 MGHRA, CDR2 YSYEKL. The CDR3 totals 13 residues. Trimming removed 3 bases at V and 2 bases at J, with 8 bases between. The CDR3 DNA follows: TGCGCCAGCAGCCACGGGGACCCCTACGAGCAGTACTTC. It yields the protein CASSHGDPYEQYF.

This clonotype has a handful of counts. CDR3 protein: CATSALRDGNSPLHF. In DNA, the CDR3 is TGTGCCACCAGCGCCCTCCGGGACGGTAATTCACCCCTCCACTTT. The V gene is TRBV15, the J gene TRBJ1-6; D possibly corresponds to TRBD1 (5 bases). Germline CDR1 and CDR2: LNHNV and YYDKDF (reference sequence). V dropped 5 bases and J dropped 6 bases, with 14 bases sitting between them. The CDR3 is made up of 15 amino acids.

V gene TRBV11-2 combines with J gene TRBJ2-7, with 9 nucleotides matching TRBD2. Trimming at V came to 6 bases and at J to 5 bases, leaving 8 bases not matched to a gene. Looked up from germline, CDR1 is SGHAT and CDR2 is FQNNGV. The CDR3 extends over 14 amino acids. The DNA for the CDR3 is TGTGCCAGCAGTTTTAGCGGGAGTAGCCACGAGCAGTACTTC. The encoded protein is CASSFSGSSHEQYF.

CDR3 DNA: TGCAGCGTTGTGTTAGCGGGTTTCTACGAGCAGTACTTC. Its translation is CSVVLAGFYEQYF. The genes are TRBV29-1 and TRBJ2-7, with 7 bases matching TRBD2. CDR3 size: 13 residues. Germline V gene data show CDR1 as SQVTM and CDR2 as ANQGSEA. V lost 4 bases and J lost 3; bases outside the gene matches: 6.

The gene calls are TRBV11-2 and TRBJ2-1; D gene ambiguous. The length of the CDR3 is 16 residues. Germline values: CDR1 SGHAT, CDR2 FQNNGV. Trimming shortened V by 0 bases and J by 0 bases, and 9 bases separated the two germline ends. The CDR3 sequence is CASSLDEANSYNEQFF. CDR3 coding DNA: TGTGCCAGCAGCTTAGATGAGGCGAACTCCTACAATGAGCAGTTCTTC.

This clonotype was observed many times. V and J are TRBV4-3 and TRBJ2-6; D call uncertain. V was cut by 0 bases and J by 1 base, with 7 bases left in between. This CDR3 is 16 amino acids long. Germline CDR1 is LGHNA and CDR2 is YSLEER. In DNA form, the CDR3 reads TGCGCCAGCAGCCAAGATCACACATCTGGGGCCAACGTCCTGACTTTC. Its translation is CASSQDHTSGANVLTF.

This clonotype was counted a few times. This rearrangement joins TRBV4-2 to TRBJ2-5; D assignment may be TRBD1 or TRBD2 (5 bases each). This CDR3 is 15 amino acids long. Trimming removed 2 bases from V and 2 bases from J, with 12 bases in between. The germline gives CDR1 LGHNA, CDR2 YNFKEQ. Here the CDR3 DNA reads TGTGCCAGCAGCCAATCGAGGGACGGTCAAGAGACCCAGTACTTC. It translates to CASSQSRDGQETQYF.

The V call is TRBV19, the J call TRBJ2-3; TRBD2 matches 10 bases. With 3 bases clipped from V and 0 bases from J, the junction kept 3 bases outside the gene matches. Germline values: CDR1 LNHDA, CDR2 SQIVND (reference sequence). The CDR3 is made up of 16 amino acids. CDR3 in DNA: TGTGCCAGTAGTATTGGACTAGCGGCTAGCACAGATACGCAGTATTTT. It specifies CASSIGLAASTDTQYF.

This rearrangement joins TRBV12-3 or TRBV12-4 to TRBJ2-2, with 7 bases lining up with TRBD2. The CDR3 is 16 amino acids. J was trimmed by 6 bases and V by 6 bases; bases with no gene match: 13. The CDR3 region is CASSPPGGGGAGELFF. CDR3 in DNA: TGTGCCAGCAGCCCCCCGGGTGGGGGGGGTGCCGGGGAGCTGTTTTTT.

The chain has TRBV12-3 or TRBV12-4 and TRBJ1-6; D remains ambiguous. The V end lost 6 bases, the J end lost 0 bases, and 9 bases lay between the germline ends. There are 15 residues in the CDR3. CDR3 DNA sequence: TGTGCCAGCAGGAGTTCAATCTCCTATAATTCACCCCTCCACTTT. Translating it yields CASRSSISYNSPLHF.

The chain is built from TRBV4-1 and TRBJ1-1; unclear D gene. This CDR3 is 15 amino acids long. Germline loops: CDR1 MGHRA, CDR2 YSYEKL. With 3 bases removed from V and 1 base from J, the gap between germline ends came to 12 bases. This CDR3 is CASSHPERENTEAFF. CDR3 DNA: TGCGCCAGCAGCCACCCAGAGAGGGAGAACACTGAAGCTTTCTTT.

This clonotype appeared a few times. The chain employs TRBV9 and TRBJ1-4; weak D call: TRBD1 (6 bases). Deletions cut 0 bases from V and 5 bases from J, with 8 bases between. The germline CDR1 and CDR2 sequences are SGDLS and YYNGEE. The CDR3 extends over 14 amino acids. In DNA form, the CDR3 reads TGTGCCAGCAGCGTAGAAGGGGGAAATGAAAAACTGTTTTTT. Translating it yields CASSVEGGNEKLFF.

The chain is built from TRBV5-4 and TRBJ2-1, with TRBD2 matching over 9 bases. Germline assignment: CDR1 SGHNT and CDR2 YYREEE (reference sequence). V shed 2 bases, J shed 7 bases, and the junction held 7 bases outside the gene matches. This CDR3 contains 15 residues. In DNA, the CDR3 is TGTGCCAGCAGCTTCCCAGCGGGAGGAGGGAATGAGCAGTTCTTC. Translating it yields CASSFPAGGGNEQFF.

This clonotype turned up a few times. One end of the junction varies from germline; a read error may be responsible. V is TRBV7-8 and J is TRBJ2-4, with 7 bases matching TRBD2. Per germline, CDR1 SGHVS and CDR2 FQNEAQ. The CDR3 is 20 residues long. Here the CDR3 DNA reads TGTGCCACCAGCAGCTTATTGGAGGTGTGGCGGGAGAATGGCAAAAACATTCAGTACTTC. As protein: CATSSLLEVWRENGKNIQYF.

This clonotype came up a few times. The genes are TRBV20-1 and TRBJ2-7; D unclear. The CDR3 is 13 residues long. Trimming shortened V by 3 bases and J by 0 bases, and 9 bases separated the two germline ends. Germline V CDR1 and CDR2: DFQATT, SNEGSKA (reference sequence). The CDR3 loop is CSASLLFSYEQYF. The CDR3 DNA follows: TGCAGTGCTAGTCTTTTATTCTCCTACGAGCAGTACTTC.

This clonotype was seen ten or more times. Here the CDR3 DNA reads TGTGCCAGCAGTGAAGGACAGGGGGGGAACTATGGCTACACCTTC. The encoded protein is CASSEGQGGNYGYTF. The rearrangement joins TRBV6-1 to TRBJ1-2, with 9 positions matching TRBD1. The CDR3 is 15 residues long. Germline V CDR1 and CDR2: MNHNS, SASEGT. V gave up 1 base and J gave up 2 bases; unmatched junction bases: 2.

The V gene is TRBV7-9, the J gene TRBJ2-1; possibly TRBD2 for D (6 bases). V was clipped by 2 bases and J by 1 base, with 9 bases between them. The CDR3 runs 15 residues. Germline lookup yields CDR1 SEHNR and CDR2 FQNEAQ (reference sequence). The CDR3 loop reads CASSLPGTSYNEQFF. In DNA form, the CDR3 reads TGTGCCAGCAGCTTACCCGGGACTTCCTACAATGAGCAGTTCTTC. Full variable domain (missing parts from reference TRBV7-9 and TRBJ2-1): DTGVSQNPRHKITKRGQNVTFRCDPISEHNRLYWYRQTLGQGPEFLTYFQNEAQLEKSRLLSDRFSAERPKGSFSTLEIQRTEQGDSAMYLCASSLPGTSYNEQFFGPGTRLTVL.

The chain carries TRBV12-3 or TRBV12-4 and TRBJ1-2; D is undetermined. The CDR3 loop spans 14 amino acids. V was trimmed by 0 bases and J by 5 bases, leaving 10 bases between them. The CDR3 DNA follows: TGTGCCAGCAGTTTAGCGGCTTTAGGGTATGGCTACACCTTC. This codes for CASSLAALGYGYTF.

This sequence joins TRBV7-9 and TRBJ2-5; tentative D call: TRBD2 (5 bases). Trimming stripped 4 bases from V and 3 bases from J, with 18 bases between. Germline V lookup: CDR1 SEHNR, CDR2 FQNEAQ (reference sequence). This CDR3 region has 16 residues. CDR3 nucleotide sequence: TGTGCCAGCAGCTCGACCAGCTCCGGGATTGAAGAGACCCAGTACTTC. It codes for CASSSTSSGIEETQYF. Full variable domain (remainder filled in from reference TRBV7-9 and TRBJ2-5): DTGVSQNPRHKITKRGQNVTFRCDPISEHNRLYWYRQTLGQGPEFLTYFQNEAQLEKSRLLSDRFSAERPKGSFSTLEIQRTEQGDSAMYLCASSSTSSGIEETQYFGPGTRLLVL.

This clonotype has just a few counts. V and J are TRBV19 and TRBJ1-1, with D possibly TRBD1 on 5 matching bases. V was shortened by 8 bases and J by 1 base, with 17 bases between the two germline ends. The germline CDR1 and CDR2 sequences are LNHDA and SQIVND (reference sequence). The CDR3 loop spans 15 amino acids. The CDR3 coding sequence is TGTGCCAGTCCAACCGGGGAAGGGGCGAACACTGAAGCTTTCTTT. This encodes CASPTGEGANTEAFF.

This clonotype was counted only a few times. The V call is TRBV5-1, the J call TRBJ1-1; D gene unclear. CDR1 SGHRS and CDR2 YFSETQ come from the germline V gene. The CDR3 runs to 15 residues. Trimming left V 1 base short and J 0 bases short, with 10 bases between. The CDR3 nucleotides read TGCGCCAGCAGCTTGTGGCGGCAGATGAACACTGAAGCTTTCTTT. Residues: CASSLWRQMNTEAFF.

The genes are TRBV29-1 and TRBJ2-6; tentative D call: TRBD1 (5 bases). Trimming left V 6 bases short and J 3 bases short, with 9 bases between. Germline values: CDR1 SQVTM, CDR2 ANQGSEA. The CDR3 is 13 residues long. In nucleotides, the CDR3 is TGCAGCGTCCAGGGTCTTGGGGCCAACGTCCTGACTTTC. This encodes CSVQGLGANVLTF.

This clonotype showed up just a few times. The V call is TRBV12-3 or TRBV12-4, the J call TRBJ1-4; 10 nucleotides align to TRBD1. The CDR3 spans 14 residues. The junction had 3 bases not matched to a gene; V was cut back by 4 bases and J by 7 bases. CDR3 nucleotides: TGTGCCAGCAGTTGGACAGGGGGGGGTGAAAAACTGTTTTTT. This sequence encodes CASSWTGGGEKLFF.

This clonotype was seen a few times. In DNA, the CDR3 is TGTGCCAGCAGCTTATCCCCTCCAAAACCCTCCTACGAGCAGTACTTC. Protein sequence: CASSLSPPKPSYEQYF. This chain joins TRBV7-9 and TRBJ2-7; the D is unclear. Trimming shortened V by 2 bases and J by 0 bases, and 14 bases separated the two germline ends. Per germline, CDR1 SEHNR and CDR2 FQNEAQ (reference sequence). This CDR3 comprises 16 residues.

This clonotype was counted only a few times. The chain employs TRBV30 and TRBJ2-5; 9 positions match TRBD2. The junction had 13 bases not matched to a gene; V was cut back by 1 base and J by 7 bases. The CDR3 spans 16 residues. Per germline, CDR1 GTSNPN and CDR2 SVGIG (reference sequence). The CDR3 is CAWSDGTSSIIGTQYF. The CDR3 DNA sequence: TGTGCCTGGAGTGATGGGACTAGCTCGATAATAGGGACCCAGTACTTC.

This clonotype was counted at least ten times. This rearrangement joins TRBV20-1 to TRBJ2-7, with 8 bases identical to TRBD2. V gave up 0 bases and J gave up 3 bases; unmatched junction bases: 4. The CDR3 loop spans 14 amino acids. The germline CDR1 and CDR2 sequences are DFQATT and SNEGSKA (reference sequence). The CDR3 is CSARDMRGDYEQYF. The CDR3 DNA follows: TGCAGTGCTAGAGATATGCGGGGGGACTACGAGCAGTACTTC.

The rearrangement uses TRBV2 and TRBJ1-1; 7 positions agree with TRBD1. The V segment lost 9 bases and the J segment 7 bases; nucleotides outside the gene matches: 8. The CDR3 totals 12 residues. The germline CDR1 and CDR2 sequences are SNHLY and FYNNEI. The CDR3 DNA reads TGTGCCAGGATGACAGGGAGAAATGAAGCTTTCTTT. Protein: CARMTGRNEAFF. The variable domain in full, completed from reference TRBV2 and TRBJ1-1, reads EPEVTQTPSHQVTQMGQEVILRCVPISNHLYFYWYRQILGQKVEFLVSFYNNEISEKSEIFDDQFSVERPDGSNFTLKIRSTKLEDSAMYFCARMTGRNEAFFGQGTRLTVV.

This clonotype was seen many times. This CDR3 is CASSLLDWTSGDNEQFF. CDR3 bases: TGTGCCAGCAGCTTACTTGACTGGACTAGCGGGGACAATGAGCAGTTCTTC. The V call is TRBV7-2, the J call TRBJ2-1, with 12 nucleotides matching TRBD2. Trimming cost V 2 bases and J 5 bases; bases outside gene matches: 7. The CDR3 loop spans 17 amino acids. CDR1 is SGHTA and CDR2 is FQGNSA in the germline V gene. Drawing the rest from reference TRBV7-2 and TRBJ2-1, the complete variable domain is GAGVSQSPSNKVTEKGKDVELRCDPISGHTALYWYRQSLGQGLEFLIYFQGNSAPDKSGLPSDRFSAERTGGSVSTLTIQRTQQEDSAVYLCASSLLDWTSGDNEQFFGPGTRLTVL.

The chain links TRBV24-1 to TRBJ2-5; 12 nucleotides agree with TRBD2. This CDR3 contains 17 residues. Germline CDR1 and CDR2: KGHDR and SFDVKD. V shed 2 bases and J 5 bases; nucleotides not matched to a gene: 8. The DNA of the CDR3 is TGTGCCACCAGTGATTCTCTAGCGGGAGGGCCTGGGGAGACCCAGTACTTC. Translation: CATSDSLAGGPGETQYF.

This chain uses TRBV12-3 or TRBV12-4 with TRBJ2-2; 9 bases align to TRBD1. CDR3 length equals 13 residues. V lost 6 bases, J lost 5 bases, and 1 base stayed unmatched. The CDR3 reads CASRQGATGELFF. The DNA of the CDR3 is TGTGCCAGCAGACAGGGGGCAACCGGGGAGCTGTTTTTT.

This chain uses TRBV20-1 with TRBJ1-1; tentatively, D is TRBD1 (6 bases). Between the trimmed V and J ends, which lost 6 bases and 4 bases, there was a span of 15 bases. CDR1 DFQATT and CDR2 SNEGSKA come from the germline V gene (reference sequence). The length of the CDR3 is 13 residues. In DNA, the CDR3 is TGCAGTGCCCAGACAGGTCGGGTCACTGAAGCTTTCTTT. Protein sequence: CSAQTGRVTEAFF.